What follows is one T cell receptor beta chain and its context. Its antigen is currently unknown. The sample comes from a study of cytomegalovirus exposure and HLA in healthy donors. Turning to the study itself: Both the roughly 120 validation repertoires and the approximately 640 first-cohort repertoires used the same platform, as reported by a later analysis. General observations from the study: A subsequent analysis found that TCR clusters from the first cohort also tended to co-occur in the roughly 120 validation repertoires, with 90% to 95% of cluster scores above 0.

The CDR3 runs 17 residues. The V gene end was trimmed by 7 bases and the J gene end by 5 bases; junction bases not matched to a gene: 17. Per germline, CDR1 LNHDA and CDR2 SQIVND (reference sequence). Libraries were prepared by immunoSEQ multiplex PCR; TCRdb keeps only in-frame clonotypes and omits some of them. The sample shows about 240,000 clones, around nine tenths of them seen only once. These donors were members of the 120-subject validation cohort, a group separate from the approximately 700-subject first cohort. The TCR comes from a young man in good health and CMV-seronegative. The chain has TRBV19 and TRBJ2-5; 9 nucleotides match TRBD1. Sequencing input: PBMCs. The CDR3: CASTPTGGRLVLETQYF. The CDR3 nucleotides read TGTGCCAGTACCCCGACAGGGGGTAGGTTGGTTCTGGAGACCCAGTACTTC. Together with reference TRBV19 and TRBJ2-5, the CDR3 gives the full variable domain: DGGITQSPKYLFRKEGQNVTLSCEQNLNHDAMYWYRQDPGQGLRLIYYSQIVNDFQKGDIAEGYSVSREKKESFPLTVTSAQKNPTAFYLCASTPTGGRLVLETQYFGPGTRLLVL.